A selection of T cell receptor beta chains follows, all from one sample in a study of cytomegalovirus exposure and HLA in healthy donors. TCRdb's table, derived via immunoSEQ multiplex PCR, lists solely in-frame clones and lacks some. The sample shows 100,000 to 120,000 clones, over 65% of them seen only once. The sequencing sample was made of PBMCs. Receptors were obtained from a young woman in good health and CMV-seronegative. Both conserved end residues are part of each CDR3. The order of the fields is J gene, D gene, clone size, V gene, CDR3 protein, CDR3 DNA. The D gene is left open where the match is weak. Only some rows state a clone size, as once, few, many or a class for expanded clones.

J gene: TRBJ1-1
D gene: TRBD1
clone size: .
V gene: TRBV9
CDR3 protein: CASSVSWDRAKNTEAFF
CDR3 DNA: TGTGCCAGCAGCGTGTCATGGGACAGGGCTAAGAACACTGAAGCTTTCTTT

J gene: TRBJ1-1
D gene: .
clone size: .
V gene: TRBV5-8
CDR3 protein: CASSSNRRTARNTEAFF
CDR3 DNA: TGTGCCAGCAGCTCGAATAGAAGGACAGCCCGTAACACTGAAGCTTTCTTT

J gene: TRBJ2-3
D gene: TRBD2
clone size: .
V gene: TRBV11-3
CDR3 protein: CASSAYSPSGDGTDTQYF
CDR3 DNA: TGTGCCAGCAGCGCCTATTCCCCGAGCGGGGATGGCACAGATACGCAGTATTTT

J gene: TRBJ1-3
D gene: .
clone size: .
V gene: TRBV19
CDR3 protein: CASWDISGNTIYF
CDR3 DNA: TGTGCCAGTTGGGACATCTCTGGAAACACCATATATTTT

J gene: TRBJ1-5
D gene: TRBD1
clone size: few
V gene: TRBV6-5
CDR3 protein: CASSLAGGSNQPQHF
CDR3 DNA: TGTGCCAGCAGTCTGGCAGGGGGAAGCAATCAGCCCCAGCATTTT

J gene: TRBJ1-1
D gene: .
clone size: .
V gene: TRBV30
CDR3 protein: CAWSSRVDSTEAFF
CDR3 DNA: TGTGCCTGGAGTTCACGAGTCGACAGCACTGAAGCTTTCTTT

J gene: TRBJ2-2
D gene: .
clone size: once
V gene: TRBV2
CDR3 protein: CAISRGSGTGELFF
CDR3 DNA: TGTGCCATCAGTAGGGGGTCGGGCACCGGGGAGCTGTTTTTT

J gene: TRBJ2-6
D gene: .
clone size: .
V gene: TRBV18
CDR3 protein: CASSPQAGPSGANVLTF
CDR3 DNA: TGTGCCAGCTCACCACAGGCAGGGCCCTCTGGGGCCAACGTCCTGACTTTC

J gene: TRBJ1-2
D gene: .
clone size: .
V gene: TRBV2
CDR3 protein: CASGGGNGYTF
CDR3 DNA: TGTGCCAGCGGGGGAGGAAATGGCTACACCTTC

J gene: TRBJ1-6
D gene: TRBD1
clone size: .
V gene: TRBV19
CDR3 protein: CASSSTGAYSSPLHF
CDR3 DNA: TGTGCCAGTAGCTCGACAGGGGCCTATTCGTCACCCCTCCACTTT

J gene: TRBJ2-5
D gene: TRBD2
clone size: .
V gene: TRBV14
CDR3 protein: CASSQPGLAGGLETQYF
CDR3 DNA: TGTGCCAGCAGCCAACCGGGACTAGCGGGAGGTCTGGAGACCCAGTACTTC

J gene: TRBJ1-6
D gene: .
clone size: .
V gene: TRBV19
CDR3 protein: CASSGGQRSSPLHF
CDR3 DNA: TGTGCCAGTAGTGGGGGACAACGAAGTTCACCCCTCCACTTT

J gene: TRBJ1-1
D gene: TRBD1
clone size: .
V gene: TRBV18
CDR3 protein: CASSPPGQGLSTEAFF
CDR3 DNA: TGTGCCAGCTCACCACCGGGACAGGGGTTATCCACTGAAGCTTTCTTT

J gene: TRBJ1-1
D gene: .
clone size: .
V gene: TRBV27
CDR3 protein: CATMSGNTEAFF
CDR3 DNA: TGTGCCACCATGTCGGGGAACACTGAAGCTTTCTTT

J gene: TRBJ1-2
D gene: TRBD1
clone size: .
V gene: TRBV7-9
CDR3 protein: CASSLGRTGDFYGYTF
CDR3 DNA: TGTGCCAGCAGCTTAGGTAGGACAGGAGACTTCTATGGCTACACCTTC

J gene: TRBJ2-3
D gene: .
clone size: .
V gene: TRBV11-3
CDR3 protein: CASSWGVGGDTQYF
CDR3 DNA: TGTGCCAGCAGCTGGGGGGTTGGAGGAGATACGCAGTATTTT

J gene: TRBJ1-1
D gene: TRBD1
clone size: .
V gene: TRBV19
CDR3 protein: CASSMTGVNTEAFF
CDR3 DNA: TGTGCCAGTAGTATGACAGGGGTTAACACTGAAGCTTTCTTT

J gene: TRBJ1-1
D gene: TRBD1
clone size: .
V gene: TRBV11-2
CDR3 protein: CAVTGRNTEAFF
CDR3 DNA: TGTGCCGTGACAGGGAGAAACACTGAAGCTTTCTTT

J gene: TRBJ1-4
D gene: .
clone size: .
V gene: TRBV5-6
CDR3 protein: CASSLRTAGDEKLFF
CDR3 DNA: TGTGCCAGCAGCTTAAGGACAGCGGGGGATGAAAAACTGTTTTTT

J gene: TRBJ1-5
D gene: .
clone size: .
V gene: TRBV29-1
CDR3 protein: CSVVIGGNQPQHF
CDR3 DNA: TGCAGCGTTGTTATAGGGGGCAATCAGCCCCAGCATTTT

J gene: TRBJ1-6
D gene: .
clone size: .
V gene: TRBV6-1
CDR3 protein: CASSEQGSAVSPLHF
CDR3 DNA: TGTGCCAGCAGTGAGCAGGGGAGTGCAGTTTCACCCCTCCACTTT

J gene: TRBJ1-1
D gene: .
clone size: .
V gene: TRBV28
CDR3 protein: CASIGTWGTEAFF
CDR3 DNA: TGTGCCAGCATCGGGACTTGGGGCACTGAAGCTTTCTTT

J gene: TRBJ2-3
D gene: TRBD2
clone size: many
V gene: TRBV6-4
CDR3 protein: CASSDRGLAGGDTQYF
CDR3 DNA: TGTGCCAGCAGTGACAGGGGGCTAGCGGGAGGAGATACGCAGTATTTT

J gene: TRBJ1-1
D gene: .
clone size: .
V gene: TRBV7-2
CDR3 protein: CASSLEPRVNTEAFF
CDR3 DNA: TGTGCCAGCAGCTTAGAGCCGCGGGTGAACACTGAAGCTTTCTTT

J gene: TRBJ2-1
D gene: .
clone size: once
V gene: TRBV4-3
CDR3 protein: CASSQDQAGNEQFF
CDR3 DNA: TGCGCCAGCAGCCAAGATCAGGCGGGAAATGAGCAGTTCTTC

J gene: TRBJ1-2
D gene: .
clone size: .
V gene: TRBV28
CDR3 protein: CASSLDSEYGYTF
CDR3 DNA: TGTGCCAGCAGTTTGGACTCCGAATATGGCTACACCTTC

J gene: TRBJ1-1
D gene: .
clone size: .
V gene: TRBV29-1
CDR3 protein: CSVRTDLDTEAFF
CDR3 DNA: TGCAGCGTCAGGACAGACCTCGACACTGAAGCTTTCTTT

J gene: TRBJ1-3
D gene: TRBD1
clone size: .
V gene: TRBV30
CDR3 protein: CAWSELGTGGNTIYF
CDR3 DNA: TGTGCCTGGAGCGAACTCGGGACAGGCGGAAACACCATATATTTT

J gene: TRBJ2-3
D gene: TRBD2
clone size: .
V gene: TRBV5-1
CDR3 protein: CASSLEPAGGVRDTQYF
CDR3 DNA: TGCGCCAGCAGCTTGGAACCGGCGGGAGGGGTTAGAGATACGCAGTATTTT

J gene: TRBJ2-5
D gene: .
clone size: few
V gene: TRBV19
CDR3 protein: CASSIEFSLSETQYF
CDR3 DNA: TGTGCCAGTAGTATAGAGTTTTCCCTTTCAGAGACCCAGTACTTC

J gene: TRBJ1-1
D gene: TRBD1
clone size: .
V gene: TRBV27
CDR3 protein: CASSYGTGVGMNTEAFF
CDR3 DNA: TGTGCCAGCAGTTACGGGACAGGAGTTGGCATGAACACTGAAGCTTTCTTT

J gene: TRBJ2-1
D gene: .
clone size: .
V gene: TRBV15
CDR3 protein: CATSDWPHEQFF
CDR3 DNA: TGTGCCACCAGCGATTGGCCCCATGAGCAGTTCTTC

J gene: TRBJ2-1
D gene: TRBD2
clone size: .
V gene: TRBV7-9
CDR3 protein: CASSPGVGGRASEQFF
CDR3 DNA: TGTGCCAGCAGCCCCGGCGTTGGCGGGAGGGCGAGTGAGCAGTTCTTC

J gene: TRBJ2-4
D gene: .
clone size: .
V gene: TRBV7-9
CDR3 protein: CASSLVGYRDAKNIQYF
CDR3 DNA: TGTGCCAGCAGCTTAGTCGGCTACAGGGATGCCAAAAACATTCAGTACTTC

J gene: TRBJ1-4
D gene: TRBD1
clone size: .
V gene: TRBV5-5
CDR3 protein: CASSRQGAVANEKLFF
CDR3 DNA: TGTGCCAGCAGCAGGCAGGGGGCGGTTGCTAATGAAAAACTGTTTTTT

J gene: TRBJ2-5
D gene: .
clone size: .
V gene: TRBV5-1
CDR3 protein: CASKIEGGVETQYF
CDR3 DNA: TGCGCCAGCAAGATTGAGGGGGGGGTGGAGACCCAGTACTTC

J gene: TRBJ1-1
D gene: .
clone size: .
V gene: TRBV13
CDR3 protein: CASSLGRGEAFF
CDR3 DNA: TGTGCCAGCAGCTTAGGCCGGGGGGAAGCTTTCTTT

J gene: TRBJ2-2
D gene: TRBD2
clone size: few
V gene: TRBV27
CDR3 protein: CASGSGEQTGELFF
CDR3 DNA: TGTGCCAGCGGTAGCGGGGAACAGACCGGGGAGCTGTTTTTT

J gene: TRBJ1-1
D gene: TRBD1
clone size: .
V gene: TRBV6-5
CDR3 protein: CASCRGERTEAFF
CDR3 DNA: TGTGCCAGCTGCAGGGGGGAGAGGACTGAAGCTTTCTTT

J gene: TRBJ2-2
D gene: TRBD2
clone size: .
V gene: TRBV18
CDR3 protein: CASSTAGTSRPGELFF
CDR3 DNA: TGTGCCAGCTCAACCGCCGGGACTAGCAGACCGGGGGAGCTGTTTTTT

J gene: TRBJ1-5
D gene: .
clone size: .
V gene: TRBV18
CDR3 protein: CASSPGQYDQPQHF
CDR3 DNA: TGTGCCAGCTCACCTGGACAATACGATCAGCCCCAGCATTTT

J gene: TRBJ1-6
D gene: .
clone size: .
V gene: TRBV5-6
CDR3 protein: CASSLPGKAPLHF
CDR3 DNA: TGTGCCAGCAGCTTGCCAGGGAAGGCACCCCTCCACTTT

J gene: TRBJ2-1
D gene: .
clone size: .
V gene: TRBV7-2
CDR3 protein: CASSLGRTLITSSYNEQFF
CDR3 DNA: TGTGCCAGCAGCTTAGGCCGCACCTTAATTACTAGCTCCTACAATGAGCAGTTCTTC

J gene: TRBJ2-1
D gene: .
clone size: few
V gene: TRBV28
CDR3 protein: CASSLRQGSYNEQFF
CDR3 DNA: TGTGCCAGCAGTTTACGACAAGGATCCTACAATGAGCAGTTCTTC

J gene: TRBJ2-4
D gene: TRBD2
clone size: .
V gene: TRBV18
CDR3 protein: CASSPGLADKNIQYF
CDR3 DNA: TGTGCCAGCTCACCCGGCCTAGCGGATAAAAACATTCAGTACTTC

J gene: TRBJ1-5
D gene: TRBD1
clone size: .
V gene: TRBV6-1
CDR3 protein: CATLRDRGSNQPQHF
CDR3 DNA: TGTGCCACCTTAAGGGACAGGGGGAGCAATCAGCCCCAGCATTTT

J gene: TRBJ1-3
D gene: .
clone size: .
V gene: TRBV7-2
CDR3 protein: CASSLDVGQGRNTIYF
CDR3 DNA: TGTGCCAGCAGCTTAGATGTCGGGCAGGGGAGAAACACCATATATTTT

J gene: TRBJ2-7
D gene: .
clone size: .
V gene: TRBV27
CDR3 protein: CASIGLAKDEQYF
CDR3 DNA: TGTGCCAGCATAGGCCTAGCGAAGGACGAGCAGTACTTC

J gene: TRBJ2-7
D gene: .
clone size: few
V gene: TRBV27
CDR3 protein: CASSLSRVTYEQYF
CDR3 DNA: TGTGCCAGCAGTTTATCGAGAGTTACCTACGAGCAGTACTTC

J gene: TRBJ1-1
D gene: TRBD1
clone size: .
V gene: TRBV7-2
CDR3 protein: CASSLDAGQGNEDFF
CDR3 DNA: TGTGCCAGCAGCTTAGATGCGGGACAGGGGAATGAAGATTTCTTT

J gene: TRBJ2-2
D gene: .
clone size: .
V gene: TRBV4-2
CDR3 protein: CASSQEGMGHNTGELFF
CDR3 DNA: TGTGCCAGCAGCCAAGAGGGAATGGGACACAACACCGGGGAGCTGTTTTTT

J gene: TRBJ1-5
D gene: TRBD1
clone size: .
V gene: TRBV29-1
CDR3 protein: CSVGTGGGQPQHF
CDR3 DNA: TGCAGCGTTGGGACAGGGGGCGGTCAGCCCCAGCATTTT

J gene: TRBJ2-5
D gene: TRBD2
clone size: .
V gene: TRBV2
CDR3 protein: CASKPAGLRETQYF
CDR3 DNA: TGTGCCAGCAAGCCAGCGGGACTGAGGGAGACCCAGTACTTC

J gene: TRBJ1-2
D gene: .
clone size: once
V gene: TRBV4-2
CDR3 protein: CASSQVGQGPKSGYTF
CDR3 DNA: TGTGCCAGCAGCCAAGTTGGGCAGGGGCCGAAGAGTGGCTACACCTTC

J gene: TRBJ2-1
D gene: TRBD1
clone size: many
V gene: TRBV6-4
CDR3 protein: CASSGTGQGYNEQFF
CDR3 DNA: TGTGCCAGCAGTGGTACGGGACAGGGGTACAATGAGCAGTTCTTC

J gene: TRBJ1-5
D gene: .
clone size: few
V gene: TRBV6-1
CDR3 protein: CASVGAGNQPQHF
CDR3 DNA: TGTGCCAGCGTTGGAGCAGGGAATCAGCCCCAGCATTTT

J gene: TRBJ1-2
D gene: .
clone size: .
V gene: TRBV6-1
CDR3 protein: CASSTGTPYGYTF
CDR3 DNA: TGTGCCAGCAGTACCGGGACTCCCTATGGCTACACCTTC

J gene: TRBJ1-2
D gene: .
clone size: .
V gene: TRBV6-4
CDR3 protein: CASSDYYTGSYTF
CDR3 DNA: TGTGCCAGCAGTGACTACTACACAGGGAGCTACACCTTC

J gene: TRBJ2-5
D gene: .
clone size: few
V gene: TRBV29-1
CDR3 protein: CSFQDGGAGDQETQYF
CDR3 DNA: TGCAGCTTCCAGGATGGGGGGGCTGGAGACCAAGAGACCCAGTACTTC